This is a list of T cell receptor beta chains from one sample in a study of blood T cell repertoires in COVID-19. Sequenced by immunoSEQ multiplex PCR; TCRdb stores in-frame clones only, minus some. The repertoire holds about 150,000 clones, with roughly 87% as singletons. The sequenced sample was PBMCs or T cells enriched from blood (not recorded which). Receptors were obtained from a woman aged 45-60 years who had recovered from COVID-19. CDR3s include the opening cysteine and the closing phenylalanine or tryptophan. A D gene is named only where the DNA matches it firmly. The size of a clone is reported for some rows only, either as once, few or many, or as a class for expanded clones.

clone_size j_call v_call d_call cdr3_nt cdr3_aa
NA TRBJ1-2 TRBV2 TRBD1 TGTGCCAGCAGTGGAACAGGGGGAAATGGCTACACCTTC CASSGTGGNGYTF
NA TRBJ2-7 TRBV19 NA TGTGCCAGTAAAAGGAATCAGGGTGGGGATTACGAGCAGTACTTC CASKRNQGGDYEQYF
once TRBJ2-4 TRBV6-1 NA TGTGCCAGCAGTGACGGAGGGGCGGGAAAAAACATTCAGTACTTC CASSDGGAGKNIQYF
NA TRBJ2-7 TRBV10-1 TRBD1 TGCGCCAGCACCGGGACAGTGCCCACCTACGAGCAGTACTTC CASTGTVPTYEQYF
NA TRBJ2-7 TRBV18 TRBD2 TGTGCCAGCTCACCTGCTAGCGGGAGGAGCTCCTACGAGCAGTACTTC CASSPASGRSSYEQYF
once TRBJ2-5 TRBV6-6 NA TGTGCCAGCAGTTGGAGGGCAAAAGAGACCCAGTACTTC CASSWRAKETQYF
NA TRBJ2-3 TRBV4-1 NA TGCGCCAGCAGCCAAGTTCCCGGGGTTAGTACGCAGTATTTT CASSQVPGVSTQYF
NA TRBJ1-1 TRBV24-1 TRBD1 TGTGCCACCAGAGGACAGGGAGGGGTCACTGAAGCTTTCTTT CATRGQGGVTEAFF
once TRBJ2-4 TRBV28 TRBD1 TGTGCCAGCAGTGACCGTTCGGGACAGGGGGCGAAAAACATTCAGTACTTC CASSDRSGQGAKNIQYF
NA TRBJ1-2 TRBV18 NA TGTGCCAGCTCACCAATTCAGGGTCCGTCGAACTATGGCTACACCTTC CASSPIQGPSNYGYTF
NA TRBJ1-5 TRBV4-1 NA TGCGCCAGCAGCCAAGGAATCGCGGAGCCCCAGCATTTT CASSQGIAEPQHF
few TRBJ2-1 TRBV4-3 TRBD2 TGCGCCAGCAGCCAAGCAAGCGGGGGCTCCTACAATGAGCAGTTCTTC CASSQASGGSYNEQFF
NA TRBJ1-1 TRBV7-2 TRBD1 TGTGCCAGCAGCCCTACTTTTACGTGGGGACAGAGGACGAACACTGAAGCTTTCTTT CASSPTFTWGQRTNTEAFF
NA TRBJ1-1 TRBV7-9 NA TGTGCCAGCAGTCCCGGGAGGGTGAGCACTGAAGCTTTCTTT CASSPGRVSTEAFF
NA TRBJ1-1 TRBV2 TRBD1 TGTGCCAGCAGTGAGAGGGGCCAGGGGGCAGGGCACACTGAAGCTTTCTTT CASSERGQGAGHTEAFF
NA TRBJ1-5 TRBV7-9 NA TGTGCCAGCAGCGAGACAGGTAATCAGCCCCAGCATTTT CASSETGNQPQHF
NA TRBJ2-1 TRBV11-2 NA TGTGCCAGCAGCCCGGCCCTGAGTCTGGGAGAATCCTACAATGAGCAGTTCTTC CASSPALSLGESYNEQFF
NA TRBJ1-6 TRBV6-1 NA TGTGCCAGCAGTGAAGTGAGGCAGCTTCTCCACTTT CASSEVRQLLHF
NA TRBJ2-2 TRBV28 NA TGTGCCAGCAGTTCCGGGGGTTACCCCGAGGACACCGGGGAGCTGTTTTTT CASSSGGYPEDTGELFF
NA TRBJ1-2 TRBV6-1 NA TGTGCCAGCAGTGAAGATTGGTCCCGCAGTTATGGCTACACCTTC CASSEDWSRSYGYTF
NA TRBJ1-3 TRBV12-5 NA TGTGCTAGTGGTTTGGCCCGGGCTGGAAACACCATATATTTT CASGLARAGNTIYF
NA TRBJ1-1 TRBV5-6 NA TGTGCCAGCAGCTTGCCGGGAACCGACACTGAAGCTTTCTTT CASSLPGTDTEAFF
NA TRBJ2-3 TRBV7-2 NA TGTGCCAGCAGCTTAACTGGGGCACACACAGATACGCAGTATTTT CASSLTGAHTDTQYF
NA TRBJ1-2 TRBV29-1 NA TGCAGCGTTGTACACGGGGGGGTGAACTATGGCTACACCTTC CSVVHGGVNYGYTF
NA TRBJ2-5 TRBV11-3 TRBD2 TGTGCCAGCAGCTTAGGCGGGAGGGCCGAAGAGACCCAGTACTTC CASSLGGRAEETQYF
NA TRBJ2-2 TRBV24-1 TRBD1 TGTGCCACCAGTGATCCTCTGGGGACAGGGGACACCGGGGAGCTGTTTTTT CATSDPLGTGDTGELFF
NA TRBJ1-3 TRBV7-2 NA TGTGCCAGCAGCTTAGTCCCCGTGTTCTCTGGAAACACCATATATTTT CASSLVPVFSGNTIYF
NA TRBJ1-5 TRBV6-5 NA TGTGCCAGCACTAGGGGCTACAATCAGCCCCAGCATTTT CASTRGYNQPQHF
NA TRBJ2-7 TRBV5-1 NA TGCGCCAGCAGCTTGGAGGGCAGGGTATCCTACGAGCAGTACTTC CASSLEGRVSYEQYF
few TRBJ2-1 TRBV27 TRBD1 TGTGCCAGCAGTCCCCGGACAGGGGCCACCGATGAGCAGTTCTTC CASSPRTGATDEQFF
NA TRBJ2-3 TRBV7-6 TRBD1 TGTGCCAGCAGCTTGGGGACAGGGCACACAGATACGCAGTATTTT CASSLGTGHTDTQYF
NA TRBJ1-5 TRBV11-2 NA TGTGCCAGCAGCTTAGCCAGGGTCGGCCAGCCCCAGCATTTT CASSLARVGQPQHF
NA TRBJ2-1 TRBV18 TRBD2 TGTGCCAGCTCACCAGGTTCCCTAGCGGGAGCTCGCAATGAGCAGTTCTTC CASSPGSLAGARNEQFF
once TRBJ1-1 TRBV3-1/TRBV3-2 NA TGTGCCAGCAGCCAAGAACCCGGGACACTGCTAGCTGAAGCTTTCTTT CASSQEPGTLLAEAFF
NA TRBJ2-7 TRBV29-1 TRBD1 TGCAGCGTGTCCGAGGGGGCTGACGTCGAGCAGTACTTC CSVSEGADVEQYF
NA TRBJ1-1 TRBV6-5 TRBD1 TGTGCCAGCAGTTACGGGACAGGGGGTGAAGCTTTCTTT CASSYGTGGEAFF
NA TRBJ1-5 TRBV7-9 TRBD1 TGTGCCAGCAGCGAAGAGGGACAGCCGAATCAGCCCCAGCATTTT CASSEEGQPNQPQHF
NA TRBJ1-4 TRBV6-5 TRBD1 TGTGCCAGCAGTTACAGAGGGACAGGGGGTGGTAAAAAACTGTTTTTT CASSYRGTGGGKKLFF
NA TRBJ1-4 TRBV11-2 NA TGTGCCAGCAGCTTAGGGGTCGCAGGGCATAATGAAAAACTGTTTTTT CASSLGVAGHNEKLFF
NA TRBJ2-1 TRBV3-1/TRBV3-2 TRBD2 TGTGCCAGCAGCATACTCGGGACTAGCGGGAGGATTGGAAATGAGCAGTTCTTC CASSILGTSGRIGNEQFF
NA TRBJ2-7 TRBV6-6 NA TGTGCCAGCAGTTTGGGACTGACTAGCGAGCAGTACTTC CASSLGLTSEQYF
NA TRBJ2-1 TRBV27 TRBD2 TGTGCCAGCAGGCCACTAGCGGGAGGGAACAATGAGCAGTTCTTC CASRPLAGGNNEQFF
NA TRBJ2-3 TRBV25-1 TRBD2 TGTGCCAGCACAAGGACTAGCGGGAGGACCACAGATACGCAGTATTTT CASTRTSGRTTDTQYF
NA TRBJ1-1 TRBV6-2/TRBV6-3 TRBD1 TGTGCCAGCAGTTACCCAATCGGGACAGGCCTGAACACTGAAGCTTTCTTT CASSYPIGTGLNTEAFF
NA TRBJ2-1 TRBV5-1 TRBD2 TGCGCCAGCAGCAACCTCCCGGCGGGAGGTCCTGGTGACCAGTTCTTC CASSNLPAGGPGDQFF
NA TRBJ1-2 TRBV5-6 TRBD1 TGTGCCAGCAGGTCAATCGACAGGGATGCCTATGGCTACACCTTC CASRSIDRDAYGYTF